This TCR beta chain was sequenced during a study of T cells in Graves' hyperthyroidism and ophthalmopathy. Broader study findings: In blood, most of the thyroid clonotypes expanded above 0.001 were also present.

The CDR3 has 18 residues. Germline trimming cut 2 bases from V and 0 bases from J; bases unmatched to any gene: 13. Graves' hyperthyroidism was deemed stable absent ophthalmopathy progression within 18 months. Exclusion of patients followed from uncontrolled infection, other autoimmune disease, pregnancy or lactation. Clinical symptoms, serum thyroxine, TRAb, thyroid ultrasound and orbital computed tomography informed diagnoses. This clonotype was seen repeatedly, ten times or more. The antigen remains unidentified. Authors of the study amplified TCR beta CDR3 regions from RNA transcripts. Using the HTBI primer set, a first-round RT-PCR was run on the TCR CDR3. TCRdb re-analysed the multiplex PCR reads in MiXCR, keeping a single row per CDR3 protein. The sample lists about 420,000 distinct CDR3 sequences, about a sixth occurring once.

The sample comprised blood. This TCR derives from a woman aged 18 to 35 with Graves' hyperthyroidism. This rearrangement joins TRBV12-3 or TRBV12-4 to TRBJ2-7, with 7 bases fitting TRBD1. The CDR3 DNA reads TGTGCCAGCAGTTTAAGGTCCGGGACAGCATACAGCTCCTACGAGCAGTACTTC. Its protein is CASSLRSGTAYSSYEQYF.